This TCR beta chain is drawn from a study of cytomegalovirus exposure and HLA in healthy donors. Study conclusions and caveats: A few of the chains that were CMV-associated were confirmed in vitro to be specific for CMV antigens.

The V gene's germline CDR1 is MNHEY and CDR2 SMNVEV (reference sequence). After removal of 5 bases from V and 1 base from J, the junction contained 3 bases not matched to a gene. The CDR3 runs to 14 residues. The PCR ran on 60 Vbeta and 13 Jbeta primers. Generated by immunoSEQ multiplex PCR, the TCRdb table keeps only in-frame clones and is missing some. This table has 150,000 or so clones, 75% appearing once. Concerning this clone itself: Its target is not known.

The V and J genes are TRBV27 and TRBJ1-1; TRBD1 agrees at 8 bases. The sequence derives from a man in his forties or fifties in good health and CMV-seronegative. The sample comprised PBMCs. This CDR3 is CASSPGTGNTEAFF. CDR3 coding DNA: TGTGCCAGCAGTCCCGGGACAGGGAACACTGAAGCTTTCTTT.